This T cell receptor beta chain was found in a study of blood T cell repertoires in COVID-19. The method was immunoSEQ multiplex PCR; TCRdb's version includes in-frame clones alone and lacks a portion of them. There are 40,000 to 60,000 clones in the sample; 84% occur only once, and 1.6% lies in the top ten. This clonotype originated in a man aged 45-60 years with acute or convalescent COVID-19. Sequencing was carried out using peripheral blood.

In DNA form, the CDR3 reads TGCGCCAGCAGCCAAGAAACGAGGCTCTTCGGGGAGCTGTTTTTT. As protein: CASSQETRLFGELFF. The chain uses TRBV4-3 and TRBJ2-2; D gene unclear. The V end was cut by 0 bases, the J end by 7 bases, with 12 bases between. The germline gives CDR1 LGHNA, CDR2 YSLEER. The CDR3 spans 15 residues.